This TCR beta chain is from a study of vaccination effects on CD4 cells after COVID-19. Background on the study: Sequencing followed a ViraFEST assay step that expanded antigen-specific CD4+ T cells with viral peptide pools.

It was after around 10 days of culture that CD4+ T cells were isolated. Nucleocapsid antibody tests were negative, and the vaccine recipients had no prior SARS-CoV-2 infection. Produced via immunoSEQ multiplex PCR; TCRdb's table is partial and in-frame only. Of around 40,000 clones listed, 55% to 80% were seen once; the top ten hold more than 3.5%. Comment on this clone: The antigen is undetermined.

Study-level findings and limits: Marked contraction was observed in infection-induced and vaccine-induced clones late after vaccination. Healthy vaccine recipients' vaccine-induced clones were almost all SARS-CoV-2 mono-reactive.

The sequence derives from a human donor who received a COVID-19 vaccine. The sample consisted of CD4+ T cells from PBMCs cultured without peptide, taken before COVID-19 vaccination.

Written as DNA, the CDR3 is TGTGCCAGTAGTATCCGCCCCACAGATACGCAGTATTTT. Amino acid sequence: CASSIRPTDTQYF. This chain joins TRBV19 and TRBJ2-3; D unresolved. Germline V gives CDR1 LNHDA, CDR2 SQIVND (reference sequence). The CDR3 runs to 13 residues. Trimming removed 3 bases from V and 2 bases from J, with 6 bases in between.